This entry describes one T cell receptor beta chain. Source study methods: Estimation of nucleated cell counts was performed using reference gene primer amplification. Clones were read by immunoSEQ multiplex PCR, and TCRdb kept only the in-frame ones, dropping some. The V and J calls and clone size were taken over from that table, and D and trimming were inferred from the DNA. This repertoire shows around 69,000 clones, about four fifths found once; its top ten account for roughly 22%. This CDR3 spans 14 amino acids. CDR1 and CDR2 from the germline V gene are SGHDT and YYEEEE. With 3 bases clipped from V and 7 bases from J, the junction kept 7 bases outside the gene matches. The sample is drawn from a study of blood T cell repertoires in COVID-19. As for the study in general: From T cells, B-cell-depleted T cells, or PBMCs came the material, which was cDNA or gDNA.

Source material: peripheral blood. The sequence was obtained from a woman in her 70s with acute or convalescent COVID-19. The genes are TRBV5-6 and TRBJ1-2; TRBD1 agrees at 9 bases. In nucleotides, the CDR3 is TGTGCCAGCAGCTGGGGACAGGGCCAGGCTGGCTACACCTTC. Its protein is CASSWGQGQAGYTF.